These 24 T cell receptor beta chains came from one sample sequenced in a study of OX40 agonist ivuxolimab in advanced cancers. Libraries were constructed by the immunoSEQ multiplex PCR assay. As stored in TCRdb, this immuneACCESS dataset retains in-frame rearrangements with V and J assigned. A fraction of the clones does not appear; measured against another copy, unresolved V genes explain less than half of the discrepancy, and the remainder lacks a known reason. This sample holds tens of thousands of clones; about 86% were observed only once. Under 0.5% of the sample belongs to the ten largest clones. The material sequenced was CD4+ or CD8+ T cells sorted from blood, taken in a trial of the OX40 agonist ivuxolimab. These receptors were taken from an adult with an advanced solid tumor such as melanoma, head and neck, liver or kidney cancer.

Only one count was recorded for this clone. The chain combines TRBV6-5 with TRBJ2-1, with D perhaps assigned TRBD1 or TRBD2 (5 bases each). The CDR3 spans 14 residues. V lost 6 bases and J 1 base, leaving 10 bases between the germline ends. In germline, CDR1 is MNHEY, CDR2 SVGAGI. CDR3 residues: CASSGTASYNEQFF. The CDR3 coding sequence is TGTGCCAGCAGCGGGACGGCGTCCTACAATGAGCAGTTCTTC.

The chain combines TRBV2 with TRBJ2-3; 10 bases fit TRBD2. The germline CDR1 and CDR2 sequences are SNHLY and FYNNEI. The CDR3 contains 16 residues. The junction had 3 bases not matched to a gene; V was cut back by 1 base and J by 2 bases. The CDR3 is CASSEGAGGPTDTQYF. The CDR3 coding sequence is TGTGCCAGCAGTGAAGGAGCGGGAGGGCCCACAGATACGCAGTATTTT.

The chain links TRBV28 to TRBJ2-3; D remains unclear. Germline V CDR1 and CDR2: MDHEN, SYDVKM. V gave up 4 bases and J gave up 7 bases, with 15 bases separating them. The CDR3 contains 14 residues. DNA for the CDR3: TGTGCCAGCAGTTCAGCCACCCTCCCCAATACGCAGTATTTT. Translating it yields CASSSATLPNTQYF. Using reference TRBV28 and TRBJ2-3 for the parts outside the CDR3, the full variable domain is DVKVTQSSRYLVKRTGEKVFLECVQDMDHENMFWYRQDPGLGLRLIYFSYDVKMKEKGDIPEGYSVSREKKERFSLILESASTNQTSMYLCASSSATLPNTQYFGPGTRLTVL.

CDR3 residues: CASSPAGSPLHF. CDR3 DNA sequence: TGTGCCAGCAGCCCCGCCGGTTCACCCCTCCACTTT. The gene calls are TRBV7-9 and TRBJ1-6; unclear D gene. The germline CDR1 and CDR2 sequences are SEHNR and FQNEAQ (reference sequence). The V gene lost 5 bases and the J gene lost 9 bases, with 8 bases spanning the gap. The CDR3 loop spans 12 amino acids.

The chain is built from TRBV18 and TRBJ1-2; D ambiguous. The CDR3 extends over 15 amino acids. Germline V gene sequence: CDR1 KGHSH, CDR2 LQKENI. V lost 2 bases and J 1 base, leaving 11 bases between the germline ends. DNA of the CDR3: TGTGCCAGCTCACCAGGGATGGACCGTAACTATGGCTACACCTTC. Its translation: CASSPGMDRNYGYTF.

The chain has TRBV4-3 and TRBJ2-1; 11 nucleotides agree with TRBD2. V was clipped by 4 bases and J by 4 bases; unmatched bases: 18. CDR1 and CDR2 (germline): LGHNA, YSLEER. CDR3 size: 20 residues. This CDR3 reads CASSRVISGGAGLKYNEQFF. The CDR3 nucleotides read TGCGCCAGCAGCCGAGTTATTAGCGGGGGGGCCGGGTTGAAGTACAATGAGCAGTTCTTC.

This chain connects TRBV19 to TRBJ2-6; D unresolved. V was shortened by 8 bases and J by 0 bases, with 17 bases between the two germline ends. Germline V gene lookup returns CDR1 LNHDA and CDR2 SQIVND (reference sequence). CDR3 length equals 17 residues. CDR3 residues: CASRWRVANSGANVLTF. The CDR3 DNA reads TGTGCCAGTCGGTGGAGAGTAGCAAACTCTGGGGCCAACGTCCTGACTTTC.

The chain is built from TRBV5-4 and TRBJ2-5; TRBD1 matches 9 bases. Germline V gene sequence: CDR1 SGHNT, CDR2 YYREEE (reference sequence). J gave up 4 bases and V 4 bases, and 5 bases lay outside the gene matches. The CDR3 runs to 14 residues. The CDR3 sequence is CASSTGQGRETQYF. The CDR3 nucleotides read TGTGCCAGCAGCACGGGACAGGGAAGAGAGACCCAGTACTTC.

J is TRBJ2-1 and V is TRBV5-1; weak D call: TRBD1 (6 bases). Trimming shortened V by 4 bases and J by 1 base, and 12 bases separated the two germline ends. CDR3 length: 15 residues. CDR1 and CDR2 from the germline V gene are SGHRS and YFSETQ. The DNA of the CDR3 is TGCGCCAGCAGCCCGGGACAACCATCCTACAATGAGCAGTTCTTC. This encodes CASSPGQPSYNEQFF. Using reference TRBV5-1 and TRBJ2-1 for the parts outside the CDR3, the full variable domain is KAGVTQTPRYLIKTRGQQVTLSCSPISGHRSVSWYQQTPGQGLQFLFEYFSETQRNKGNFPGRFSGRQFSNSRSEMNVSTLELGDSALYLCASSPGQPSYNEQFFGPGTRLTVL.

This clone was counted a single time. The chain has TRBV11-1 and TRBJ1-1, with 7 bases identical to TRBD1. Trimming took 6 bases from V and 6 from J; bases not matched to a gene: 7. CDR1 and CDR2 from the germline V gene are SGHAT and FQDESV (reference sequence). The CDR3 contains 13 residues. The CDR3 reads CASRSNRGAEAFF. The CDR3 DNA reads TGTGCCAGCAGGTCCAACAGGGGCGCTGAAGCTTTCTTT.

This rearrangement joins TRBV11-2 to TRBJ1-3, with TRBD1 identical over 8 bases. CDR1 and CDR2 from the germline V gene are SGHAT and FQNNGV. After removal of 4 bases from V and 3 bases from J, the junction contained 8 bases not matched to a gene. There are 16 residues in the CDR3. CDR3 region: CASSYRQGNFGNTIYF. CDR3 nucleotides: TGTGCCAGCAGCTATAGACAGGGGAATTTTGGAAACACCATATATTTT.

CDR3 sequence reads: CSVEKYQTGAYNEQFF. The CDR3 DNA follows: TGCAGCGTTGAAAAGTACCAGACAGGGGCGTACAATGAGCAGTTCTTC. The chain joins TRBV29-1 to TRBJ2-1, with TRBD1 matching 8 bases. V dropped 2 bases and J dropped 4; count of bases not matched to a gene: 10. Germline CDR1 SQVTM, CDR2 ANQGSEA. The CDR3 length is 16 residues.

The V call is TRBV7-2, the J call TRBJ1-1, with D possibly TRBD1 on 6 matching bases. The germline V and J ends were trimmed by 2 bases and 13 bases, with 14 bases remaining between them. CDR1 is SGHTA, CDR2 FQGNSA, per germline. The CDR3 is 12 residues long. The DNA of the CDR3 is TGTGCCAGCAGCTTACAGTCAGGGGCCGATTTCTTT. Amino acids: CASSLQSGADFF.

V is TRBV2 and J is TRBJ1-3; 7 bases align to TRBD1. Germline V gene lookup returns CDR1 SNHLY and CDR2 FYNNEI. The CDR3 contains 15 residues. Losses at the gene ends were 6 bases for V and 0 bases for J; bases not matched to a gene: 5. This CDR3 reads CASRLDRSSGNTIYF. CDR3 nucleotides: TGTGCCAGCAGATTGGACAGGAGCTCTGGAAACACCATATATTTT.

This chain connects TRBV30 to TRBJ1-1, with a weak D call TRBD1 (5 bases). Between the trimmed V and J ends, which lost 0 bases and 4 bases, there was a span of 18 bases. Germline-derived CDR1 and CDR2 are GTSNPN and SVGIG (reference sequence). The CDR3 loop spans 16 amino acids. DNA for the CDR3: TGTGCCTGGAGTGTCTCAGGGCAAACAAGGGGCACTGAAGCTTTCTTT. Amino acids: CAWSVSGQTRGTEAFF.

The chain has TRBV27 and TRBJ2-3, with 11 bases lining up with TRBD2. With 10 bases clipped from V and 2 bases from J, the junction kept 5 bases outside the gene matches. The CDR3 length is 14 residues. CDR1 is MNHEY and CDR2 is SMNVEV in the germline V gene (reference sequence). The CDR3 sequence: CATTLAGDTDTQYF. The CDR3 DNA follows: TGTGCCACCACACTAGCGGGGGACACAGATACGCAGTATTTT.

CDR3 DNA sequence: TGTGCCAGCAGTGAGTCAGGAGCTAACTATGGCTACACCTTC. Residues: CASSESGANYGYTF. V usage is TRBV25-1 and J usage is TRBJ1-2, with D hard to call. V lost 3 bases and J 0 bases, leaving 8 bases between the germline ends. Germline-derived CDR1 and CDR2 are MGHDK and SYGVNS. The CDR3 loop spans 14 amino acids.

This chain connects TRBV28 to TRBJ1-2; D remains unclear. Per germline, CDR1 MDHEN and CDR2 SYDVKM. With 3 bases removed from V and 5 bases from J, the gap between germline ends came to 7 bases. CDR3 length: 12 residues. The CDR3 DNA reads as TGTGCCAGCAGTTTCGGAGAGTATGGCTACACCTTC. Translation: CASSFGEYGYTF.

In DNA form, the CDR3 reads TGTGCCAGCAGCCCGCTCCTCGGGAGCCAGGGCTACGAGCAGTACTTC. Protein: CASSPLLGSQGYEQYF. This chain uses TRBV14 with TRBJ2-7; tentative D call: TRBD2 (6 bases). This CDR3 contains 16 residues. Per the germline V gene, CDR1 is SGHDN and CDR2 is FVKESK. V was shortened by 4 bases and J by 3 bases, with 19 bases between the two germline ends.

The V call is TRBV28, the J call TRBJ1-2; a weak D match, TRBD1 (6 bases). Germline CDR1 is MDHEN and CDR2 is SYDVKM. The CDR3 is made up of 15 amino acids. Trimming took 2 bases from V and 8 from J, leaving 18 bases between them. CDR3 bases: TGTGCCAGCAGTTTAAGTCGAGGGGGGCCTGAAGGCTACACCTTC. As protein: CASSLSRGGPEGYTF.

The chain uses TRBV19 and TRBJ2-1; 7 bases fit TRBD1. The CDR3 spans 14 residues. The V gene's germline CDR1 is LNHDA and CDR2 SQIVND (reference sequence). V lost 1 base and J lost 6; bases outside the gene matches: 3. The CDR3 DNA reads as TGTGCCAGTAGTATAGGGCAGGGGGTCAATGAGCAGTTCTTC. Its translation: CASSIGQGVNEQFF.

This sequence joins TRBV7-2 and TRBJ1-5, with 7 bases lining up with TRBD1. V shed 5 bases, J shed 2 bases, and the junction held 9 bases outside the gene matches. CDR1 SGHTA and CDR2 FQGNSA come from the germline V gene. CDR3 size: 16 residues. CDR3 loop: CASSPDRTRGNQPQHF. Written as DNA, the CDR3 is TGTGCCAGCAGCCCGGACAGGACAAGGGGCAATCAGCCCCAGCATTTT.

For this clone: This sample includes further DNA sequences coding for the same CDR3. J is TRBJ1-5 and V is TRBV28; D is undetermined. CDR1 and CDR2 from the germline V gene are MDHEN and SYDVKM. Deletions cut 2 bases from V and 4 bases from J, with 6 bases between. This CDR3 comprises 13 residues. CDR3 amino acids: CASSLPGNQPQHF. The CDR3 coding sequence is TGTGCCAGCAGTTTACCGGGGAATCAGCCCCAGCATTTT.

The J gene is TRBJ1-5, the V gene TRBV28; maybe TRBD1 (6 bases). The CDR3 is 14 residues long. Germline V gene data show CDR1 as MDHEN and CDR2 as SYDVKM. Trimming shortened V by 2 bases and J by 4 bases, and 9 bases separated the two germline ends. CDR3 region: CASSLEQGNQPQHF. DNA for the CDR3: TGTGCCAGCAGTTTAGAACAGGGAAATCAGCCCCAGCATTTT.